One sample yielded the 26 T cell receptor beta chains listed below, sequenced in a study of cytotoxic CD8 clonotypes in ibrutinib-treated CLL. Clones were sequenced by immunoSEQ multiplex PCR, and TCRdb holds only the in-frame ones, with some missing. This sample has 150,000 to 200,000 clones, with 70% to 90% found just once. The sample was PBMCs, taken at disease progression, from a patient treated with ibrutinib. The receptors shown here come from a human donor with chronic lymphocytic leukemia.

The V and J genes are TRBV6-5 and TRBJ2-7; 11 bases are a match to TRBD2. Germline loops: CDR1 MNHEY, CDR2 SVGAGI. The V and J ends lost 8 bases and 0 bases, in that order; junction bases with no gene match: 6. The CDR3 extends over 15 amino acids. CDR3 DNA sequence: TGTGCCAGCGGACTAGCGGGCCAGAGCTCCTACGAGCAGTACTTC. Protein product: CASGLAGQSSYEQYF.

In DNA, the CDR3 is TGTGCCAGCAGCTTAGTTGGGGTAATCTCCACCTACGAGCAGTACTTC. It is translated as CASSLVGVISTYEQYF. This chain uses TRBV11-3 with TRBJ2-7, with D hard to call. Trimming left V 1 base short and J 2 bases short, with 15 bases between. The CDR3 contains 16 residues. From germline, CDR1 is SGHNT and CDR2 YENEEA.

The V gene is TRBV28, the J gene TRBJ2-7; TRBD2 matches 9 bases. The CDR3 has 19 residues. CDR1 and CDR2 (germline): MDHEN, SYDVKM. Germline trimming cut 5 bases from V and 3 bases from J; bases unmatched to any gene: 20. DNA of the CDR3: TGTGCCAGCAGTAACCTAGCGGGGCCTCCACAAAACCCCATCTACGAGCAGTACTTC. Translation: CASSNLAGPPQNPIYEQYF.

This clone was seen once. The chain recombines TRBV7-2 with TRBJ2-3; TRBD2 matches at 8 bases. CDR3 length: 16 amino acids. Germline V lookup: CDR1 SGHTA, CDR2 FQGNSA. With 0 bases clipped from V and 0 bases from J, the junction kept 2 bases outside the gene matches. The CDR3 sequence is CASSLAGTSSTDTQYF. The CDR3 bases are TGTGCCAGCAGCTTAGCGGGGACTAGTAGCACAGATACGCAGTATTTT.

V usage is TRBV28 and J usage is TRBJ1-2; TRBD1 is a possible D gene (6 bases). V was clipped by 7 bases and J by 1 base, with 13 bases between them. This CDR3 is built from 14 residues. Germline CDR1 reads MDHEN; CDR2 reads SYDVKM. The CDR3 bases are TGTGCCAGCACCCTCCGGGGGCTTAACTATGGCTACACCTTC. Translating gives CASTLRGLNYGYTF.

The chain carries TRBV5-4 and TRBJ2-7; 9 bases are a match to TRBD2. Germline V gives CDR1 SGHNT, CDR2 YYREEE (reference sequence). This CDR3 is built from 17 residues. V was pared by 0 bases and J by 6 bases, with 13 bases of the junction left unmatched. CDR3: CASSLGDAGGPLLEQYF. Here the CDR3 DNA reads TGTGCCAGCAGCTTGGGGGATGCGGGAGGGCCTCTCCTCGAGCAGTACTTC. The full variable domain, with the rest looked up from reference TRBV5-4 and TRBJ2-7, is ETGVTQSPTHLIKTRGQQVTLRCSSQSGHNTVSWYQQALGQGPQFIFQYYREEENGRGNFPPRFSGLQFPNYSSELNVNALELDDSALYLCASSLGDAGGPLLEQYFGPGTRLTVT.

This chain uses TRBV5-4 with TRBJ2-1; 9 bases fit TRBD2. This CDR3 is built from 17 residues. The germline V gene encodes CDR1 SGHNT and CDR2 YYREEE (reference sequence). Trimming removed 2 bases from V and 8 bases from J; junction bases left unmatched: 14. Written as DNA, the CDR3 is TGTGCCAGCAGCTTCGAAGCGGGAGGTTACGGCGTGTATGAGCAGTTCTTC. Translating it yields CASSFEAGGYGVYEQFF. Looking up the rest from reference TRBV5-4 and TRBJ2-1 gives the full variable domain: ETGVTQSPTHLIKTRGQQVTLRCSSQSGHNTVSWYQQALGQGPQFIFQYYREEENGRGNFPPRFSGLQFPNYSSELNVNALELDDSALYLCASSFEAGGYGVYEQFFGPGTRLTVL.

The chain uses TRBV30 and TRBJ2-6; D is perhaps TRBD1 (5 bases). The CDR3 is 17 amino acids. V was trimmed by 1 base and J by 0 bases, leaving 13 bases between them. Germline V gene data show CDR1 as GTSNPN and CDR2 as SVGIG (reference sequence). CDR3: CAWSGGTYDSGANVLTF. The CDR3 nucleotides are TGTGCCTGGAGTGGGGGCACATACGACTCTGGGGCCAACGTCCTGACTTTC.

The chain is built from TRBV11-1 and TRBJ2-5; tentative D call: TRBD1 (6 bases). V shed 2 bases and J shed 0 bases, with 7 bases lying between them. The CDR3 totals 14 residues. The V gene's germline CDR1 is SGHAT and CDR2 FQDESV (reference sequence). The CDR3 loop reads CASSLRQDQETQYF. The CDR3 DNA reads as TGTGCCAGCAGCTTAAGACAGGACCAAGAGACCCAGTACTTC.

This rearrangement joins TRBV29-1 to TRBJ2-7; weak D call: TRBD2 (5 bases). The ends were cut back, 6 bases at V and 6 bases at J, with 18 bases in the middle. The CDR3 consists of 13 residues. Per the germline V gene, CDR1 is SQVTM and CDR2 is ANQGSEA. The CDR3 here is CSVWAAYGGEQYF. The CDR3 DNA is TGCAGCGTATGGGCCGCCTACGGAGGCGAGCAGTACTTC.

This chain connects TRBV5-5 to TRBJ2-7; 7 positions match TRBD1. CDR3 length: 15 amino acids. The trim removed 4 bases at V and 0 bases at J, leaving 7 bases unmatched. Germline loops: CDR1 SGHKS, CDR2 YYEKEE (reference sequence). The CDR3 DNA follows: TGTGCCAGCAGCGAATGGACAGGTCCCTCCTACGAGCAGTACTTC. This gives the protein CASSEWTGPSYEQYF.

The rearrangement joins TRBV5-5 to TRBJ1-1; tentatively, D is TRBD1 (6 bases). The CDR3 covers 13 residues. Trimming cost V 5 bases and J 4 bases, with 12 bases left between them. Germline CDR1 SGHKS, CDR2 YYEKEE (reference sequence). CDR3 DNA sequence: TGTGCCAGCAGATTTACAGGGTCCACTGAAGCTTTCTTT. Its protein is CASRFTGSTEAFF.

V and J are TRBV23-1 and TRBJ2-2; D may match TRBD1 or TRBD2 (5 bases each). TRBV23-1 is identified as an open reading frame with a role that is uncertain. The length of the CDR3 is 17 residues. The V gene lost 6 bases and the J gene lost 6 bases, with 23 bases spanning the gap. The CDR3 here is CASSEVTGRRRSGELFF. The CDR3 coding sequence is TGCGCCAGCAGCGAAGTGACGGGACGGAGAAGATCCGGGGAGCTGTTTTTT.

The chain links TRBV30 to TRBJ2-7; D is perhaps TRBD1 (6 bases). Trimming cost V 4 bases and J 0 bases, with 13 bases left between them. The V gene's germline CDR1 is GTSNPN and CDR2 SVGIG (reference sequence). CDR3 size: 14 residues. The CDR3 reads CAWTETGFSYEQYF. CDR3 nucleotide sequence: TGTGCCTGGACCGAAACAGGGTTCTCCTACGAGCAGTACTTC. Full variable domain (outside the CDR3, taken from reference TRBV30 and TRBJ2-7): SQTIHQWPATLVQPVGSPLSLECTVEGTSNPNLYWYRQAAGRGLQLLFYSVGIGQISSEVPQNLSASRPQDRQFILSSKKLLLSDSGFYLCAWTETGFSYEQYFGPGTRLTVT.

The V call is TRBV7-9, the J call TRBJ1-2, with 8 bases identical to TRBD1. Per germline, CDR1 SEHNR and CDR2 FQNEAQ (reference sequence). This CDR3 is 14 amino acids long. J lost 4 bases, V lost 3 bases, and 4 bases had no gene match. The CDR3 spells CASSLQGAGYGYTF. For the CDR3, the DNA is TGTGCCAGCAGCTTGCAGGGGGCTGGCTATGGCTACACCTTC.

The chain links TRBV6-5 to TRBJ2-7, with D possibly matching TRBD2 (6 bases). Germline V CDR1 and CDR2: MNHEY, SVGAGI. This CDR3 spans 15 amino acids. Deletions cut 6 bases from V and 3 bases from J, with 18 bases between. The chain's CDR3 is CASRDAGTQLYEQYF. The CDR3 DNA is TGTGCCAGCAGAGACGCCGGGACTCAACTCTACGAGCAGTACTTC.

In DNA, the CDR3 is TGCGCCAGCAGCTTGCTTGAAGAGCAGTACTTC. Residues: CASSLLEEQYF. The rearrangement joins TRBV5-1 to TRBJ2-7, with unresolved D. This CDR3 has 11 residues. Germline V CDR1 and CDR2: SGHRS, YFSETQ. Deletions cut 1 base from V and 7 bases from J, with 6 bases between.

The V call is TRBV28, the J call TRBJ1-1, with 10 bases lining up with TRBD1. The trim removed 6 bases at V and 4 bases at J, leaving 11 bases unmatched. Germline values: CDR1 MDHEN, CDR2 SYDVKM. CDR3 length: 16 residues. CDR3 amino acids: CASRSSIGDRGTEAFF. The CDR3 DNA sequence: TGTGCCAGCAGATCATCAATAGGGGACAGGGGCACTGAAGCTTTCTTT.

The CDR3 sequence is CASSPQMSYEQYF. The CDR3 coding sequence is TGTGCCAGCAGTCCCCAGATGTCCTACGAGCAGTACTTC. The chain is built from TRBV6-5 and TRBJ2-7; no clear D. CDR1 is MNHEY and CDR2 is SVGAGI in the germline V gene. V was clipped by 5 bases and J by 1 base, with 9 bases between them. The CDR3 contains 13 residues.

V is TRBV9 and J is TRBJ2-7; 16 nucleotides agree with TRBD2. The CDR3 is 15 amino acids. The J segment lost 4 bases and the V segment lost 4 bases, leaving 2 bases of the junction unmatched. CDR1 and CDR2 (germline): SGDLS, YYNGEE. The CDR3 here is CASSLGLAGGYEQYF. In nucleotides, the CDR3 is TGTGCCAGCAGCTTGGGACTAGCGGGAGGGTACGAGCAGTACTTC.

This clone was found once. The chain couples TRBV5-1 to TRBJ1-4, with 7 bases identical to TRBD1. V lost 2 bases, J lost 5 bases, and 3 bases stayed unmatched. CDR1 and CDR2 (germline): SGHRS, YFSETQ. The CDR3 has 14 residues. CDR3 amino acids: CASSFSQGNEKLFF. The CDR3 region has the DNA TGCGCCAGCAGCTTCTCACAGGGGAATGAAAAACTGTTTTTT.

The rearrangement joins TRBV6-5 to TRBJ2-6; D call uncertain. Germline CDR1 reads MNHEY; CDR2 reads SVGAGI. The CDR3 has 15 amino acids. Trimming shortened V by 3 bases and J by 2 bases, and 8 bases separated the two germline ends. The CDR3 loop reads CASSYRGTGANVLTF. CDR3 bases: TGTGCCAGCAGTTATCGTGGGACTGGGGCCAACGTCCTGACTTTC.

The V and J genes are TRBV28 and TRBJ2-7; possibly TRBD1 or TRBD2 for D (5 bases each). The germline CDR1 and CDR2 sequences are MDHEN and SYDVKM. The CDR3 totals 16 residues. Trimming cost V 6 bases and J 5 bases, with 23 bases left between them. CDR3 in amino acids: CASSPNSGPVSDEQYF. CDR3 bases: TGTGCCAGCAGCCCTAACTCGGGGCCAGTTAGCGACGAGCAGTACTTC.

The rearrangement links TRBV19 to TRBJ1-2, with 8 bases aligning to TRBD1. The length of the CDR3 is 17 residues. With V trimmed by 3 bases and J by 6 bases, 15 bases remained unmatched. Germline V gene data show CDR1 as LNHDA and CDR2 as SQIVND (reference sequence). This CDR3 reads CASSILAGGAKYNGYTF. CDR3 nucleotides: TGTGCCAGTAGTATTCTGGCAGGGGGCGCGAAGTATAATGGCTACACCTTC.

The rearrangement uses TRBV29-1 and TRBJ2-3, with D uncertain. V was pared by 6 bases and J by 2 bases, with 9 bases between. Germline V gene data show CDR1 as SQVTM and CDR2 as ANQGSEA. The CDR3 extends over 12 amino acids. The CDR3 nucleotides are TGCAGCGTGGCGACTGTCACAGATACGCAGTATTTT. Protein product: CSVATVTDTQYF.

This chain uses TRBV5-5 with TRBJ2-3, with D maybe TRBD2 (5 bases). V was trimmed by 4 bases and J by 4 bases, leaving 16 bases between them. Per the germline V gene, CDR1 is SGHKS and CDR2 is YYEKEE (reference sequence). The CDR3 is 15 residues long. This CDR3 is CASSPARAWADTQYF. CDR3 DNA: TGTGCCAGCAGCCCGGCGAGGGCCTGGGCAGATACGCAGTATTTT.